This T cell receptor beta chain originates from a study of T-cell memory formation after mild COVID-19. Study findings and constraints: Proof of SARS-CoV-2 specificity was absent for the second-wave clones that crested on day 37. There was a balanced CD4/CD8 profile in clones contracting day 15 to 85, and later expanders leaned CD4+. Within pre-infection memory, some responding clones were found, suggesting cross-reactive memory joined.

In its sample, this clonotype was seen a few times. Its antigen is unknown. The V gene lost 3 bases and the J gene lost 2 bases, with 11 bases spanning the gap. CDR1 is ENHRY and CDR2 is SYGVKD in the germline V gene. This CDR3 is 16 amino acids long. TCR alpha and TCR beta cDNA libraries carrying sample barcodes and UMIs came from 5'RACE with constant-segment primers. A single record per CDR3 protein comes from TCRdb applying MiXCR to the 5' RACE reads. The repertoire holds about 400,000 distinct CDR3 sequences, about 20% seen once, with roughly a fifth in the top ten. This TCR came from a man between 18 and 29 years old who had mild COVID-19 (a few samples of this study predate the infection). Cell type and time point are not known. This rearrangement joins TRBV10-3 to TRBJ2-6; D not certain. Sequences were obtained from PBMCs or a T cell subset sorted from them (not recorded which). This chain's CDR3 is CAISDMGTAGANVLTF. Here the CDR3 DNA reads TGTGCCATCAGTGATATGGGAACGGCTGGGGCCAACGTCCTGACTTTC.